This is a list of T cell receptor beta chains from one sample in a study of blood T cells in healthy people across ages. TCRdb called the 5' RACE reads again in MiXCR, with one record for every CDR3 protein. The table includes roughly 1,700,000 distinct CDR3 sequences, roughly 28% detected once. Source material: blood. The receptors originated from a woman in her 30s in good health. CDR3s include the opening cysteine and the closing phenylalanine or tryptophan. D genes are given only for firm matches. Expanded clones are given a class, and other clones once, few, many or no size at all.

d_gene	j_gene	v_gene	abundance	CDR3nt	CDR3aa
.	TRBJ2-5	TRBV12-3/TRBV12-4	many	TGTGCCAGCAACACCGACAGGCAAGAGACCCAGTACTTC	CASNTDRQETQYF
.	TRBJ1-2	TRBV6-5	many	TGTGCCAGCAGTTCCGGTGGCGGCGGCTACACCTTC	CASSSGGGGYTF
.	TRBJ2-7	TRBV7-7	few	TGTGCCAGCAGCCTAGATGGGGTCCACGAGCAGTACTTC	CASSLDGVHEQYF
.	TRBJ2-3	TRBV12-3/TRBV12-4	.	TGTGCCAGCAGTACACAGGGTCCCCCAGATACGCAGTATTTT	CASSTQGPPDTQYF
TRBD1	TRBJ1-2	TRBV5-1	few	TGCGCCAGCAGCCATACAGGGGGCAATGGCTACACCTTC	CASSHTGGNGYTF
.	TRBJ2-3	TRBV7-2	.	TGTGCCAACAGCTCCAGCCGCACAGATACGCAGTATTTT	CANSSSRTDTQYF
.	TRBJ2-5	TRBV5-1	few	TGCGCCAGCAGCTTCCGGCCGGGTCAAGAGACCCAGTACTTC	CASSFRPGQETQYF
.	TRBJ2-1	TRBV20-1	few	TGCAGTGCTAGAGTAGCGGCGGGTTCCTACAATGAGCAGTTCTTC	CSARVAAGSYNEQFF
TRBD2	TRBJ2-7	TRBV28	.	TGTGCCAGCTATAGAGCGGGGCCGAACTCCGAGCAGTACTTC	CASYRAGPNSEQYF
.	TRBJ2-5	TRBV10-3	once	TGTGCCATCAGTGAGTCTTTGGGGAATGAGCAGTACTTC	CAISESLGNEQYF
TRBD2	TRBJ2-5	TRBV10-3	many	TGTGCCATCAGTGAGCCAATCGGAGGGACTACGCTCCAAGAGACCCAGTACTTC	CAISEPIGGTTLQETQYF
TRBD1	TRBJ1-1	TRBV6-1	.	TGTGCCAGCAGGCGACAGGGTGGGGACACTGAAGCTTTCTTT	CASRRQGGDTEAFF
.	TRBJ2-7	TRBV12-3/TRBV12-4	many	TGTGCCAGCAGCGAGGGAGTCTCCTACGAGCAGTACTTC	CASSEGVSYEQYF
TRBD1	TRBJ2-3	TRBV12-3/TRBV12-4	many	TGTGCCAGCAGTCCGGGACAGGGAGGGGCAGATACGCAGTATTTT	CASSPGQGGADTQYF
.	TRBJ1-2	TRBV9	few	TGTGCCAGCAGCCCCCGACAGGACCACTATGGCTACACCTTC	CASSPRQDHYGYTF
.	TRBJ2-5	TRBV12-3/TRBV12-4	few	TGTGCCAGCAGTCTCAGGGGAGCTTCTCCCCAAGAGACCCAGTACTTC	CASSLRGASPQETQYF
TRBD2	TRBJ2-7	TRBV11-2	.	TGTGCCAGCAGCCCCCAACTAGCGGGAGCACTATGGCAGTACTTC	CASSPQLAGALWQYF
.	TRBJ2-7	TRBV6-6	.	TGTGCCACCGGGTCATTCTACGAGCAGTACTTC	CATGSFYEQYF
TRBD1	TRBJ1-1	TRBV5-1	few	TGCGCCAGCAGCCCGGACCTTAGACAGGGCGTGAACACTGAAGCTTTCTTT	CASSPDLRQGVNTEAFF
.	TRBJ2-2	TRBV7-2	.	TGTGCCAGCAGCTTAGAGGTTTGGGGTACCGGGGAGCTGTTTTTT	CASSLEVWGTGELFF
.	TRBJ2-3	TRBV11-2	few	TGTGCCAGCAGCTTCCGTTCCGGGACCAGCGCCCCGTATTTT	CASSFRSGTSAPYF
TRBD2	TRBJ2-1	TRBV10-2	.	TGCGCCACCCGAACTAGCGGACCATACAATGAGCAGTTCTTC	CATRTSGPYNEQFF
.	TRBJ2-1	TRBV20-1	many	TGCAGTGCCTCAGAGAGCTCCTACAATGAGCAGTTCTTC	CSASESSYNEQFF
.	TRBJ1-5	TRBV28	.	TGTGCCAGCAGGCACCAGGTACAGCCCCAGCATTTT	CASRHQVQPQHF
.	TRBJ1-5	TRBV27	.	TGTGCCAGCAGTACTAGGGATCAGCCCCAGCATTTT	CASSTRDQPQHF
TRBD1	TRBJ1-1	TRBV7-9	.	TGTGCCAGCAGCTTAGGATCAGGGGGCAAGAACACTGAAGCTTTCTTT	CASSLGSGGKNTEAFF
.	TRBJ1-4	TRBV5-5	.	TGTGCCAGCAGTTGGGCCCCAGGTGAAAAACTGTTTTTT	CASSWAPGEKLFF